Following are 25 T cell receptor beta chains from one sample sequenced in a study of CD8 T cells in Susac syndrome. RNA was extracted with the RNeasy kit, and a quantity of about 0.45 to 1 ug was reverse transcribed using random hexamers. TCRdb reprocessed the immunoSEQ multiplex PCR reads via MiXCR and lists one record per CDR3 protein. The data hold about 200,000 distinct CDR3 sequences, with 95% observed a single time. The sequencing input was CD4+ T cells from PBMCs. These receptors came from a human donor in good health.

The gene calls are TRBV29-1 and TRBJ1-1; D unresolved. In germline, CDR1 is SQVTM, CDR2 ANQGSEA. Trimming removed 7 bases at V and 0 bases at J, with 12 bases between. This CDR3 region has 13 residues. The CDR3 is CSACRLLNTEAFF. The CDR3 bases are TGCAGCGCTTGTCGACTCCTGAACACTGAAGCTTTCTTT. Supplemented by reference TRBV29-1 and TRBJ1-1, the full variable domain reads SAVISQKPSRDICQRGTSLTIQCQVDSQVTMMFWYRQQPGQSLTLIATANQGSEATYESGFVIDKFPISRPNLTFSTLTVSNMSPEDSSIYLCSACRLLNTEAFFGQGTRLTVV.

The CDR3 loop is CASSLEAREETQYF. In DNA form, the CDR3 reads TGTGCCAGCAGCTTAGAGGCCAGGGAGGAGACCCAGTACTTC. This chain joins TRBV7-2 and TRBJ2-5; TRBD1 or TRBD2 may be the D gene (5 bases each). Germline CDR1 is SGHTA and CDR2 is FQGNSA. The CDR3 loop spans 14 amino acids. The V and J ends lost 1 base and 5 bases respectively, with 11 bases between them.

In this sample, this clonotype turned up once. The gene calls are TRBV23-1 and TRBJ1-5; D is uncertain. TRBV23-1 is an ORF for which the function is uncertain. This CDR3 spans 15 amino acids. The germline V and J ends were trimmed by 0 bases and 9 bases, with 15 bases remaining between them. The CDR3 loop reads CASSQSRARPWPQHF. As DNA, the CDR3 is TGCGCCAGCAGTCAATCGAGAGCTCGCCCTTGGCCCCAGCATTTT.

The chain employs TRBV24-1 and TRBJ2-1; a possible D gene is TRBD2 (5 bases). V lost 0 bases and J lost 6, with 11 bases in between. The CDR3 covers 15 residues. CDR1 KGHDR and CDR2 SFDVKD come from the germline V gene. In DNA, the CDR3 is TGTGCCACCAGTGATTTGCGGTCGGGGAGCAATGAGCAGTTCTTC. Translating it yields CATSDLRSGSNEQFF.

This clonotype has a single count. This rearrangement joins TRBV6-2 or TRBV6-3 to TRBJ2-1; D might be TRBD2 (5 bases). CDR3 size: 14 residues. The germline V and J ends were trimmed by 5 bases and 9 bases, with 17 bases remaining between them. Per the germline V gene, CDR1 is MNHEY and CDR2 is SVGEGT. The CDR3 nucleotides read TGTGCCAGCAGTAAGACCTGGGAGCCTCCTGAGCAGTTCTTC. Its protein product is CASSKTWEPPEQFF.

The chain couples TRBV7-2 to TRBJ2-3; the D is unclear. V was clipped by 2 bases and J by 2 bases, with 8 bases between them. The CDR3 has 14 residues. Germline CDR1 reads SGHTA; CDR2 reads FQGNSA. The CDR3 region is CASSLTQFTDTQYF. CDR3 nucleotide sequence: TGTGCCAGCAGCTTAACTCAGTTCACAGATACGCAGTATTTT. The variable domain in full, completed from reference TRBV7-2 and TRBJ2-3, reads GAGVSQSPSNKVTEKGKDVELRCDPISGHTALYWYRQSLGQGLEFLIYFQGNSAPDKSGLPSDRFSAERTGGSVSTLTIQRTQQEDSAVYLCASSLTQFTDTQYFGPGTRLTVL.

This chain connects TRBV6-6 to TRBJ1-2; D not resolved. The CDR3 has 11 amino acids. Trimming pared 5 bases from V and 4 bases from J, leaving 5 bases between. Germline CDR1 and CDR2: MNHNY and SVGAGI (reference sequence). The DNA of the CDR3 is TGTGCCAGCAGTAGAATCTATGGCTACACCTTC. This codes for CASSRIYGYTF.

This clonotype was found once. The rearrangement uses TRBV29-1 and TRBJ1-2; D may be TRBD1 (5 bases). Germline CDR1 reads SQVTM; CDR2 reads ANQGSEA. This CDR3 is built from 13 residues. V was trimmed by 7 bases and J by 8 bases, leaving 20 bases between them. CDR3 amino acids: CSASMSGEGGYTF. The CDR3 DNA sequence: TGCAGCGCTTCGATGTCGGGGGAAGGGGGCTACACCTTC.

V is TRBV7-3 and J is TRBJ2-3, with D possibly being TRBD1 (6 bases). Deletions cut 5 bases from V and 0 bases from J, with 9 bases between. The CDR3 is 14 amino acids. The germline V gene has CDR1 SGHTA and CDR2 FQGTGA. DNA for the CDR3: TGTGCCAGCAGCCCAGGGGCCAGCACAGATACGCAGTATTTT. It specifies CASSPGASTDTQYF.

The chain has TRBV7-9 and TRBJ2-1; D is uncertain. CDR3 length equals 16 residues. The V gene's germline CDR1 is SEHNR and CDR2 FQNEAQ (reference sequence). V lost 5 bases and J lost 9, with 23 bases in between. DNA of the CDR3: TGTGCCAGCAGCCCAAGCTCGTTAGGGCGGCTTGGTGAGCAGTTCTTC. Its protein is CASSPSSLGRLGEQFF.

This clonotype was recorded only once. The V call is TRBV5-1, the J call TRBJ2-3, with a weak D call TRBD2 (6 bases). The germline V gene has CDR1 SGHRS and CDR2 YFSETQ. V was pared by 3 bases and J by 2 bases, with 10 bases between. The CDR3 loop spans 14 amino acids. CDR3 region: CASSSSGVTDTQYF. The CDR3 DNA is TGCGCCAGCAGCTCGTCGGGGGTCACAGATACGCAGTATTTT. Together with reference TRBV5-1 and TRBJ2-3, the CDR3 gives the full variable domain: KAGVTQTPRYLIKTRGQQVTLSCSPISGHRSVSWYQQTPGQGLQFLFEYFSETQRNKGNFPGRFSGRQFSNSRSEMNVSTLELGDSALYLCASSSSGVTDTQYFGPGTRLTVL.

The V and J genes are TRBV12-3 or TRBV12-4 and TRBJ2-2; D is unclear. The CDR3 covers 15 residues. With 0 bases removed from V and 4 bases from J, the gap between germline ends came to 9 bases. The CDR3 protein is CASSLALGTTGELFF. The CDR3 DNA reads as TGTGCCAGCAGTTTAGCGCTGGGCACCACCGGGGAGCTGTTTTTT.

This sequence joins TRBV29-1 and TRBJ2-2, with D unclear. V shed 1 base and J shed 6 bases, with 15 bases lying between them. The CDR3 runs 15 residues. The germline gives CDR1 SQVTM, CDR2 ANQGSEA. The CDR3 DNA follows: TGCAGCGTTGAAGGGGGTTCCTTCGCCGCCGGGGAGCTGTTTTTT. This gives the protein CSVEGGSFAAGELFF.

This clonotype appeared once. The chain couples TRBV29-1 to TRBJ2-3; D not certain. Germline V CDR1 and CDR2: SQVTM, ANQGSEA. The CDR3 loop spans 12 amino acids. V was trimmed by 2 bases and J by 1 base, leaving 4 bases between them. The CDR3 DNA follows: TGCAGCGTTGAAAGCGGCACAGATACGCAGTATTTT. Translated: CSVESGTDTQYF.

This sequence joins TRBV3-1 and TRBJ1-1, with D possibly being TRBD1 (5 bases). V gave up 0 bases and J gave up 1 base, with 6 bases separating them. The CDR3 length is 14 residues. Germline CDR1 and CDR2: LGHDT and YNNKEL (reference sequence). CDR3 in DNA: TGTGCCAGCAGCCAAGAACAGGAGAACACTGAAGCTTTCTTT. Its translation: CASSQEQENTEAFF. The variable domain in full, with the rest retrieved from reference TRBV3-1 and TRBJ1-1, is DTAVSQTPKYLVTQMGNDKSIKCEQNLGHDTMYWYKQDSKKFLKIMFSYNNKELIINETVPNRFSPKSPDKAHLNLHINSLELGDSAVYFCASSQEQENTEAFFGQGTRLTVV.

V is TRBV5-1 and J is TRBJ2-1; no firm D call. Germline V CDR1 and CDR2: SGHRS, YFSETQ. The CDR3 loop spans 13 amino acids. Trimming pared 0 bases from V and 2 bases from J, leaving 3 bases between. DNA of the CDR3: TGCGCCAGCAGCTTGGAAACCTACAATGAGCAGTTCTTC. It yields the protein CASSLETYNEQFF.

The chain has TRBV29-1 and TRBJ1-2; TRBD1 matches 7 bases. CDR3 length: 12 amino acids. The germline CDR1 and CDR2 sequences are SQVTM and ANQGSEA. The DNA for the CDR3 is TGCACCGCCAGGGGGGTCGACTATGGCTACACCTTC. This gives the protein CTARGVDYGYTF.

This chain links TRBV20-1 with TRBJ1-4; perhaps TRBD1 as D (6 bases). Germline lookup yields CDR1 DFQATT and CDR2 SNEGSKA (reference sequence). There are 13 residues in the CDR3. The V end was cut by 3 bases, the J end by 6 bases, with 11 bases between. In nucleotides, the CDR3 is TGCAGTGCTAGCGGACAGTTGGATGAAAAACTGTTTTTT. Encoded protein: CSASGQLDEKLFF.

V and J are TRBV18 and TRBJ2-1; D perhaps matches TRBD2 (6 bases). The V end lost 3 bases, the J end lost 8 bases, and 17 bases lay between the germline ends. In germline, CDR1 is KGHSH, CDR2 LQKENI. The CDR3 has 15 residues. The CDR3 protein is CASSPRGVARDEQFF. CDR3 in DNA: TGTGCCAGCTCACCCCGCGGGGTAGCTCGGGATGAGCAGTTCTTC.

The chain joins TRBV7-8 to TRBJ1-2, with a possible D match to TRBD1 (5 bases). CDR1 and CDR2 (germline): SGHVS, FQNEAQ. V was trimmed by 0 bases and J by 4 bases, leaving 21 bases between them. The CDR3 runs to 18 residues. DNA of the CDR3: TGTGCCAGCAGCTTAGCGCGGAGGACAATGGATCCCCCCTATGGCTACACCTTC. Translation gives CASSLARRTMDPPYGYTF.

The chain links TRBV30 to TRBJ2-1; 7 bases line up with TRBD2. CDR3 size: 13 residues. Trimming at V came to 4 bases and at J to 9 bases, leaving 9 bases not matched to a gene. Germline V gene lookup returns CDR1 GTSNPN and CDR2 SVGIG (reference sequence). The CDR3: CAWIKSGGTEQFF. CDR3 nucleotide sequence: TGTGCCTGGATTAAGTCGGGAGGTACTGAGCAGTTCTTC.

The V and J genes are TRBV28 and TRBJ1-1; the D gene is possibly TRBD1 (5 bases). This CDR3 spans 12 amino acids. Germline V gene lookup returns CDR1 MDHEN and CDR2 SYDVKM. Trimming shortened V by 6 bases and J by 3 bases, and 8 bases separated the two germline ends. The DNA of the CDR3 is TGTGCCAGCAGGGGACGTTACACTGAAGCTTTCTTT. As protein: CASRGRYTEAFF. Based on the CDR3 plus reference TRBV28 and TRBJ1-1, the full variable domain is DVKVTQSSRYLVKRTGEKVFLECVQDMDHENMFWYRQDPGLGLRLIYFSYDVKMKEKGDIPEGYSVSREKKERFSLILESASTNQTSMYLCASRGRYTEAFFGQGTRLTVV.

The chain recombines TRBV20-1 with TRBJ2-1, with D possibly TRBD2 on 6 matching bases. The CDR3 totals 11 residues. CDR1 is DFQATT and CDR2 is SNEGSKA in the germline V gene (reference sequence). The germline V and J ends were trimmed by 6 bases and 6 bases, with 9 bases remaining between them. The CDR3 coding sequence is TGCAGTGCGGAGGGCTTCAATGAGCAGTTCTTC. It is translated as CSAEGFNEQFF.

In the case of this clonotype: One end of the junction is discordant with germline, which a read error may explain. The rearrangement joins TRBV3-1 to TRBJ2-1; D not resolved. Looked up from germline, CDR1 is LGHDT and CDR2 is YNNKEL (reference sequence). The CDR3 extends over 11 amino acids. Written as DNA, the CDR3 is TGTGCCAGCAGCCAAGTTCTGGGAATAGTCTTC. It codes for CASSQVLGIVF.

The gene calls are TRBV3-1 and TRBJ2-7, with D perhaps matching TRBD2 (6 bases). CDR3 length: 16 residues. CDR1 and CDR2 from the germline V gene are LGHDT and YNNKEL (reference sequence). Trimming took off 1 base at V and 2 bases at J, with 15 bases between the two ends. For the CDR3, the DNA is TGTGCCAGCAGCCAAGGAACGGGGGAGCTTACCTACGAGCAGTACTTC. This translates into CASSQGTGELTYEQYF.